Following are 17 T cell receptor beta chains from one sample sequenced in a study of tumor-infiltrating lymphocytes in primary liver carcinoma. Germline DNA was also extracted, while the blood RNA originated from unsorted whole blood. The investigators made TCR beta cDNA from approximately 0.5 ug total RNA, using a constant-region primer. It was through three nested multiplex PCR rounds of slightly modified ARM-PCR that TCR beta libraries arose. In the first two PCR rounds, TRBV1-TRBV30 forward primers were paired with a C-beta reverse primer, and each round lasted roughly 9 cycles. Via MiXCR, TCRdb re-called the multiplex PCR reads, giving one row per CDR3 protein. The data hold 310,000 or so distinct CDR3 sequences, with 58% observed a single time. Sequenced: peripheral blood. The receptor set was obtained from a woman in her thirties with primary liver carcinoma and hepatitis B virus infection.

Only one count was recorded for this clonotype. The CDR3 nucleotides read TGCAGCGTTGATGGCGTCAGTTACACAGATACGCAGCATTTT. It yields the protein CSVDGVSYTDTQHF. The V gene is TRBV29-1, the J gene TRBJ2-3; D not certain. The tail of the sequence fits TRBJ1-5 better, so the J call may be wrong. CDR1 is SQVTM, CDR2 ANQGSEA, per germline. There are 14 residues in the CDR3.

This clonotype occurred many times. The chain joins TRBV4-2 to TRBJ1-5, with a tentative D call TRBD1 (6 bases). CDR1 is LGHNA and CDR2 is YNFKEQ in the germline V gene. Trimming left V 0 bases short and J 7 bases short, with 16 bases between. The CDR3 runs to 16 residues. CDR3 region: CASSQEGHTGSQPQHF. In nucleotides, the CDR3 is TGTGCCAGCAGCCAAGAAGGCCACACAGGGAGCCAGCCCCAGCATTTT.

Details on this clonotype: A much more abundant neighbour one base away suggests this may be a read error. The genes are TRBV6-2 or TRBV6-3 and TRBJ2-2; possibly TRBD2 for D (5 bases). CDR1 is MNHEY, CDR2 SVGEGT, per germline. The CDR3 spans 14 residues. The CDR3 DNA sequence: TGTGCCAGCGGACCGAATTTCGGCACCGGGAAGCTGTTTTTT. Protein: CASGPNFGTGKLFF.

For this clonotype: Possible read error: a much larger clone is one base away. This rearrangement joins TRBV6-1 to TRBJ2-7; 7 nucleotides line up with TRBD2. CDR1 is MNHNS and CDR2 is SASEGT in the germline V gene. The CDR3 totals 15 residues. CDR3 region: CASREGGLAAYEQYF. CDR3 nucleotides: TGTGCCAGCCGTGAAGGAGGGCTAGCGGCTTACGAGCAGTACTTC.

A note on this clonotype: The CDR3 ends on some other residue instead of the conserved phenylalanine or tryptophan, so this is likely a read error. The chain carries TRBV12-3 or TRBV12-4 and TRBJ2-3, with 8 bases matching TRBD1. The CDR3 contains 13 residues. Trimming removed 7 bases from V and 5 bases from J; junction bases left unmatched: 5. The CDR3 reads CASTLQGGDTQYL. In DNA form, the CDR3 reads TGTGCCAGCACATTACAGGGGGGAGATACGCAGTATTTG.

This clonotype has just a few counts. V usage is TRBV10-2 and J usage is TRBJ1-5, with D possibly TRBD1 on 5 matching bases. Trimming shortened V by 2 bases and J by 0 bases, and 5 bases separated the two germline ends. This CDR3 spans 14 amino acids. Germline CDR1 is WSHSY and CDR2 is SAAADI. The DNA for the CDR3 is TGCGCCAGCAGTGAGACAGGTAGCAATCAGCCCCAGCATTTT. It codes for CASSETGSNQPQHF.

Turning to this clonotype: This may arise from a read error, as a much more abundant clone is one base away. The chain couples TRBV29-1 to TRBJ2-1, with 7 bases that match TRBD2. In germline, CDR1 is SQVTM, CDR2 ANQGSEA. The trim removed 5 bases at V and 15 bases at J, leaving 16 bases unmatched. The CDR3 has 13 amino acids. The CDR3 coding sequence is TGCAGCGTTCCCGTGGATGAAGTGGGAGGGCCGTTCTTC. This codes for CSVPVDEVGGPFF.

A note on this clonotype: One end of the junction does not line up with germline, which may come from a read error. The chain combines TRBV4-1 with TRBJ1-1; D not certain. The germline CDR1 and CDR2 sequences are MGHRA and YSYEKL. The CDR3 sequence is 14 residues long. The CDR3 region is CANSAVPGVTEAFF. For the CDR3, the DNA is TGCGCCAACAGCGCCGTGCCAGGAGTCACTGAAGCTTTCTTT.

The rearrangement joins TRBV6-6 to TRBJ1-2; 8 nucleotides line up with TRBD1. J was trimmed by 5 bases and V by 6 bases; bases with no gene match: 8. The CDR3 is 14 amino acids. The germline V gene encodes CDR1 MNHNY and CDR2 SVGAGI (reference sequence). The CDR3 nucleotides are TGTGCCAGCAGCCCCCCGACAGGGGTATATGGCTACACCTTC. It yields the protein CASSPPTGVYGYTF.

This clonotype was seen at least ten times. The chain uses TRBV11-1 and TRBJ2-3; 7 bases fit TRBD2. J was trimmed by 8 bases and V by 4 bases; bases with no gene match: 9. This CDR3 comprises 14 residues. Germline V gives CDR1 SGHAT, CDR2 FQDESV (reference sequence). The CDR3 spells CASSSGTGGSTQYF. The CDR3 nucleotides are TGTGCCAGCAGCTCTGGCACGGGAGGTTCTACGCAGTATTTT.

The rearrangement joins TRBV28 to TRBJ1-6; TRBD1 is a possible D gene (6 bases). Germline V lookup: CDR1 MDHEN, CDR2 SYDVKM. CDR3 length: 14 amino acids. V was shortened by 5 bases and J by 10 bases, with 15 bases between the two germline ends. CDR3: CASSRGGGRSPLHF. The CDR3, as DNA: TGTGCCAGCAGTCGTGGGGGCGGGAGGTCACCCCTCCACTTT.

Details on this clonotype: Sequence at one end of the junction differs from germline and may be a read error. This sequence joins TRBV6-1 and TRBJ1-2, with TRBD1 identical over 7 bases. The length of the CDR3 is 13 residues. Germline V gene lookup returns CDR1 MNHNS and CDR2 SASEGT. The CDR3 coding sequence is TGTGACAGCAGTGGCGGGACAGCCACCTTGGACACTTTC. It encodes CDSSGGTATLDTF.

To note about this clonotype: One junction end does not reproduce the germline sequence, and a read error may be involved. J is TRBJ2-1 and V is TRBV12-3 or TRBV12-4, with D unclear. There are 13 residues in the CDR3. The CDR3: CASKQSSYNEQFF. Here the CDR3 DNA reads TGTGCCAGCAAGCAAAGCTCCTACAATGAGCAATTCTTC.

Details on this clonotype: A much larger clone is a single base away; this may be a read error. This sequence joins TRBV29-1 and TRBJ2-1, with 8 bases lining up with TRBD1. The junction had 6 bases not matched to a gene; V was cut back by 7 bases and J by 1 base. Germline loops: CDR1 SQVTM, CDR2 ANQGSEA. The CDR3 length is 14 residues. The CDR3 reads CSARTGLSYNEQFF. The CDR3 coding sequence is TGCAGCGCCCGGACAGGGTTATCCTACAATGAGCAGTTCTTC.

This clonotype was seen only a few times. The chain is built from TRBV5-4 and TRBJ2-1; D is possibly TRBD2 (6 bases). Trimming removed 3 bases from V and 4 bases from J, with 17 bases in between. The CDR3 is made up of 16 amino acids. Germline V gene data show CDR1 as SGHNT and CDR2 as YYREEE (reference sequence). CDR3: CASSSRTSQPYNEQFF. Written as DNA, the CDR3 is TGTGCCAGCAGCTCTCGTACTAGCCAGCCTTACAATGAGCAGTTCTTC.

This clonotype was counted between two and nine times. This rearrangement joins TRBV12-3 or TRBV12-4 to TRBJ1-2; TRBD1 matches 11 bases. V gave up 5 bases and J gave up 3 bases; unmatched junction bases: 5. There are 15 residues in the CDR3. Written as DNA, the CDR3 is TGTGCCAGCAGTGCACCGGGACAGGGGGACTATGGCTACACCTTC. Translation gives CASSAPGQGDYGYTF.

This chain links TRBV6-6 with TRBJ2-1, with a possible D match to TRBD2 (6 bases). Germline CDR1 MNHNY, CDR2 SVGAGI (reference sequence). Trimming took 5 bases from V and 9 from J, leaving 14 bases between them. The CDR3 totals 13 residues. The CDR3, as DNA: TGTGCCAGCAGTACCAAGACTAGTATTGAGCAGTTCTTC. Protein: CASSTKTSIEQFF.